This TCR beta chain is from a study of human T cells and chemical hapten exposure. The time point here: patch test 3, about 24 weeks after DPC sensitization. The sample's treatment: therapeutic diphenylcyclopropenone sensitization with weekly scalp DPC. Germline CDR1 is MDHEN and CDR2 is SYDVKM. V dropped 6 bases and J dropped 5; count of bases not matched to a gene: 9. CDR3 length: 17 residues. This clonotype was detected a few times. One entry per CDR3 protein results from TCRdb running MiXCR on the RACE reads. Of 210,000 or so distinct CDR3 sequences in the sample, 24% were seen once. The sample here was whole blood, taken in connection with sensitization to the hapten diphenylcyclopropenone (DPC). V usage is TRBV28 and J usage is TRBJ2-1; 14 bases line up with TRBD2. The sequence came from a woman aged 40 to 50 with alopecia areata. Some clones in this sample may be carry-over from other donors' samples. CDR3 coding DNA: TGTGCCAGCAGCCGCCCGGGACTAGCGGGAGCAAACAATGAGCAGTTCTTC. It translates to CASSRPGLAGANNEQFF. Full variable domain (rest looked up from reference TRBV28 and TRBJ2-1): DVKVTQSSRYLVKRTGEKVFLECVQDMDHENMFWYRQDPGLGLRLIYFSYDVKMKEKGDIPEGYSVSREKKERFSLILESASTNQTSMYLCASSRPGLAGANNEQFFGPGTRLTVL.